The sequence of this T cell receptor beta chain was determined in a study of shared clonotypes between healthy human individuals. Per the original data handling: ImmunoSEQ yielded junction-only sequences lacking quality scores, so filtering differed. Measured with immunoSEQ multiplex PCR; TCRdb has only the in-frame clones, and not every one. That table supplies the V and J calls and clone size; D and trimming were determined from the DNA. The sample records 2 million to 2.5 million clones, over 85% being singletons. In germline, CDR1 is MGHRA, CDR2 YSYEKL. The CDR3 totals 18 residues. Trimming took 0 bases from V and 2 from J; bases not matched to a gene: 9.

The chain employs TRBV4-1 and TRBJ2-3, with 9 bases aligning to TRBD2. The sequencing sample was made of naive CD4+ T cells from PBMCs. Specified subset: CD45RA+ positively selected. The clonotype originates from a man aged 18-30 years in good health. Some clones in this sample may be carry-over from other donors' samples. CDR3 protein: CASSQDGLAGVTTDTQYF. DNA for the CDR3: TGCGCCAGCAGCCAAGACGGGTTAGCGGGAGTTACCACAGATACGCAGTATTTT.